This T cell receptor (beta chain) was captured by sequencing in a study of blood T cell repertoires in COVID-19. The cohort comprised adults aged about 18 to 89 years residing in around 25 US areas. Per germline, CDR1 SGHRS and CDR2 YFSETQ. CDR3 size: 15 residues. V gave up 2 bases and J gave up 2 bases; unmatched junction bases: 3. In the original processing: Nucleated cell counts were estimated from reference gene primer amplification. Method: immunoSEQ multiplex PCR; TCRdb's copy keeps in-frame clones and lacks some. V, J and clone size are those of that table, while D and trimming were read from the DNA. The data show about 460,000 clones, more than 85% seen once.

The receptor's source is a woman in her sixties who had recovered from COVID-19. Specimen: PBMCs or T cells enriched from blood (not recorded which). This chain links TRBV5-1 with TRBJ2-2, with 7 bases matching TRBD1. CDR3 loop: CASSLRDRNTGELFF. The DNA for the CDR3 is TGCGCCAGCAGCTTAAGGGACAGAAACACCGGGGAGCTGTTTTTT.